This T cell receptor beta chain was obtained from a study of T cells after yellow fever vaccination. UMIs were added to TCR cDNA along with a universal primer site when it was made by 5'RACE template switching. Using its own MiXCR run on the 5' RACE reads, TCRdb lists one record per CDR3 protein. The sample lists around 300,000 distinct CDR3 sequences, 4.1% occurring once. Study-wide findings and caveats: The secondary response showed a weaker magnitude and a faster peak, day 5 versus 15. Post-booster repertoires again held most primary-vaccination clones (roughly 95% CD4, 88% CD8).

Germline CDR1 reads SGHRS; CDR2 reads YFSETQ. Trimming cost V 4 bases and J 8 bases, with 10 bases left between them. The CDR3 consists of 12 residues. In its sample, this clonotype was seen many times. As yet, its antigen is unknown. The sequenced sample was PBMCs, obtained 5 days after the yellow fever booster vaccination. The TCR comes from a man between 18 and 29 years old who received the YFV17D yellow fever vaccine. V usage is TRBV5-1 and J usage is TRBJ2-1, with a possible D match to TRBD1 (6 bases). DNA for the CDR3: TGCGCCAGCAGCGCGCCAGGGGATGAGCAGTTCTTC. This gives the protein CASSAPGDEQFF.